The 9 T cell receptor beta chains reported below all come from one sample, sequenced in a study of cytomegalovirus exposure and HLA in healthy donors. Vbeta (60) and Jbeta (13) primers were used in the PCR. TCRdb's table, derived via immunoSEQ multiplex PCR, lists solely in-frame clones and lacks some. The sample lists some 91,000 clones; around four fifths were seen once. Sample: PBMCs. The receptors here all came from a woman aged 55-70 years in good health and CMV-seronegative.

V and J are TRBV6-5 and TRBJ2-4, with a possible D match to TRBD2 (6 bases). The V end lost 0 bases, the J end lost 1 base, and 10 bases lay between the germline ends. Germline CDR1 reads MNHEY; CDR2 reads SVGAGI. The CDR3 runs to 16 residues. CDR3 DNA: TGTGCCAGCAGTTACTCGATGGGACTTGCCAAAAACATTCAGTACTTC. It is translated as CASSYSMGLAKNIQYF.

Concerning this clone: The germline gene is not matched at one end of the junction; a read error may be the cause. The CDR3 bases are TGTGCCAGCAGCAATGACGGAGGAGGCAATCAGCCCCGGCATTTT. This encodes CASSNDGGGNQPRHF. The genes are TRBV9 and TRBJ1-5, with unresolved D. CDR1 SGDLS and CDR2 YYNGEE come from the germline V gene. The CDR3 consists of 15 residues.

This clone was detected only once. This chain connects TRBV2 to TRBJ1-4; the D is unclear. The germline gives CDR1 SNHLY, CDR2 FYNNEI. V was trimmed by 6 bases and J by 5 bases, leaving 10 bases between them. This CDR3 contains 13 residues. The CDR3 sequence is CASSESGNEKLFF. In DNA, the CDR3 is TGTGCCAGCAGCGAATCGGGGAATGAAAAACTGTTTTTT.

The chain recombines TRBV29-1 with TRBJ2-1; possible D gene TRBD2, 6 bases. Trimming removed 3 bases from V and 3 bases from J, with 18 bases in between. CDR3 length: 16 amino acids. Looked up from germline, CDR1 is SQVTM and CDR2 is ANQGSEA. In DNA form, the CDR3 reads TGCAGCGTTGACGGAATGACTAGTACGGACTACAATGAGCAGTTCTTC. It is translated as CSVDGMTSTDYNEQFF.

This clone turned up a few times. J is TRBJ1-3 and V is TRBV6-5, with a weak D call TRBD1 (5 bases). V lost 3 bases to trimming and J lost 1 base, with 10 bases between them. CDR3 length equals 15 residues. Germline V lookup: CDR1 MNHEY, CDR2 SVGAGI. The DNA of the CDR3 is TGTGCCAGCAGTTATTTCAAGGGGTCTGGAAACACCATATATTTT. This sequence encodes CASSYFKGSGNTIYF.

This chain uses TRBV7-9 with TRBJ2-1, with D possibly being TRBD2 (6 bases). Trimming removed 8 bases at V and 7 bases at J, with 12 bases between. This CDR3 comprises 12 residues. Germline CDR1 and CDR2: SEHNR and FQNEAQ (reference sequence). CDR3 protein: CASGLAPNEQFF. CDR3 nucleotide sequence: TGTGCCAGCGGGCTAGCGCCGAATGAGCAGTTCTTC.

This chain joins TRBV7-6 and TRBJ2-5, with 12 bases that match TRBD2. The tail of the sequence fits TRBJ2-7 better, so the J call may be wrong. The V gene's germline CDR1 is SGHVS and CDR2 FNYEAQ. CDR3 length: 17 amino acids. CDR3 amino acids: CASSKEGLAGSSYEQYF. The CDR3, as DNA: TGTGCCAGCAGCAAAGAAGGACTAGCGGGGAGCTCCTACGAGCAGTACTTC.

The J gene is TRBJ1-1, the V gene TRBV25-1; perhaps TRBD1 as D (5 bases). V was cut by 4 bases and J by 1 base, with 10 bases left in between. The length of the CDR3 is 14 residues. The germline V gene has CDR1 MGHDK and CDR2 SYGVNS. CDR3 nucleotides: TGTGCCAGCAGTGTAGGGGTAGGGAACACTGAAGCTTTCTTT. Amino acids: CASSVGVGNTEAFF. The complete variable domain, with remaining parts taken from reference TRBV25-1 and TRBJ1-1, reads EADIYQTPRYLVIGTGKKITLECSQTMGHDKMYWYQQDPGMELHLIHYSYGVNSTEKGDLSSESTVSRIRTEHFPLTLESARPSHTSQYLCASSVGVGNTEAFFGQGTRLTVV.

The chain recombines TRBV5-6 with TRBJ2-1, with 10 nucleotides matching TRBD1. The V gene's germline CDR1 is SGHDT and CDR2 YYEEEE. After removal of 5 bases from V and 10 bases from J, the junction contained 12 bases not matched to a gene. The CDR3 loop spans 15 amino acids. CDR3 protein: CASRHGTGAQKEQFF. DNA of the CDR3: TGTGCCAGCAGACACGGGACAGGGGCTCAGAAGGAGCAGTTCTTC.